The 7 T cell receptor beta chains listed next were all sequenced from one sample in a study of OX40 agonist ivuxolimab in advanced cancers. TCRdb's copy holds only in-frame clones and misses some; the assay was immunoSEQ multiplex PCR. The sample holds 20,000 to 25,000 clones, roughly 78% seen once. The sequences come from CD4+ or CD8+ T cells sorted from blood, collected in a trial of the OX40 agonist ivuxolimab. Source of these receptors: an adult with an advanced solid tumor such as melanoma, head and neck, liver or kidney cancer.

The chain recombines TRBV7-2 with TRBJ2-5; D might be TRBD1 (6 bases). Trimming left V 5 bases short and J 5 bases short, with 21 bases between. This CDR3 contains 16 residues. The germline V gene encodes CDR1 SGHTA and CDR2 FQGNSA. The CDR3: CASSLNRPQGKETQYF. CDR3 DNA: TGTGCCAGCAGCCTAAATCGTCCACAGGGAAAGGAGACCCAGTACTTC.

This chain uses TRBV10-3 with TRBJ2-2; 9 bases map to TRBD1. Germline V gives CDR1 ENHRY, CDR2 SYGVKD. The CDR3 is made up of 14 amino acids. The trim removed 6 bases at V and 7 bases at J, leaving 6 bases unmatched. CDR3: CAIRMDRGGGELFF. The CDR3, as DNA: TGTGCCATCAGGATGGACAGGGGAGGCGGGGAGCTGTTTTTT.

This clone has just one count. CDR3 in amino acids: CASRQGSGTEAFF. CDR3 in DNA: TGTGCCAGCAGACAGGGGTCGGGCACTGAAGCTTTCTTT. The chain uses TRBV9 and TRBJ1-1, with TRBD1 matching 7 bases. Germline-derived CDR1 and CDR2 are SGDLS and YYNGEE. After removal of 5 bases from V and 4 bases from J, the junction contained 5 bases not matched to a gene. The CDR3 is made up of 13 amino acids.

The CDR3 spells CASSARGLGYTF. DNA for the CDR3: TGTGCCAGCAGCGCGAGGGGGCTGGGCTACACCTTC. The rearrangement uses TRBV7-2 and TRBJ1-2; 7 bases align to TRBD1. The V gene end was trimmed by 5 bases and the J gene end by 8 bases; junction bases not matched to a gene: 5. Germline V CDR1 and CDR2: SGHTA, FQGNSA. The CDR3 consists of 12 residues. Filled out from reference TRBV7-2 and TRBJ1-2, the complete variable domain reads GAGVSQSPSNKVTEKGKDVELRCDPISGHTALYWYRQSLGQGLEFLIYFQGNSAPDKSGLPSDRFSAERTGGSVSTLTIQRTQQEDSAVYLCASSARGLGYTFGSGTRLTVV.

This clone was seen just once. The rearrangement links TRBV4-2 to TRBJ2-2; tentative D call: TRBD1 (5 bases). Trimming removed 0 bases from V and 6 bases from J, with 11 bases in between. Germline V gene lookup returns CDR1 LGHNA and CDR2 YNFKEQ. The CDR3 has 15 residues. The CDR3: CASSQDLGVAGELFF. DNA for the CDR3: TGTGCCAGCAGCCAAGATCTAGGGGTCGCCGGGGAGCTGTTTTTT.

V is TRBV4-1 and J is TRBJ1-4, with no clear D. CDR1 MGHRA and CDR2 YSYEKL come from the germline V gene. V shed 2 bases and J shed 0 bases, with 16 bases lying between them. This CDR3 region has 18 residues. The CDR3 loop reads CASSQHEISSTTNEKLFF. CDR3 sequence (DNA): TGCGCCAGCAGCCAACACGAAATTTCCAGTACAACTAATGAAAAACTGTTTTTT.

This clone was counted once. This CDR3 is also generated by other DNA sequences in the sample. The chain recombines TRBV19 with TRBJ1-2; 8 bases align to TRBD1. This CDR3 has 16 amino acids. CDR1 and CDR2 (germline): LNHDA, SQIVND (reference sequence). The junction had 21 bases not matched to a gene; V was cut back by 11 bases and J by 7 bases. CDR3 loop: CASKEGRGQRAGGYTF. CDR3 DNA sequence: TGTGCCTCCAAGGAGGGCAGGGGGCAGCGGGCTGGTGGCTACACCTTC.